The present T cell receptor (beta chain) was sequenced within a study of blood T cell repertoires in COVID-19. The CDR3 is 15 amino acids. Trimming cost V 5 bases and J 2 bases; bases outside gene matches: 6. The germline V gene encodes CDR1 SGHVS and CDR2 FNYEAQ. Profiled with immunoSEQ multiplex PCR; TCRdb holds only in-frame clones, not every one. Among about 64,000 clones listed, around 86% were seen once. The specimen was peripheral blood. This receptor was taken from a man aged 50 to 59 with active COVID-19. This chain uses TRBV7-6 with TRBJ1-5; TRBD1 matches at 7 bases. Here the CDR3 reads CASSRRTGGNQPQHF. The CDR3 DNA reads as TGTGCCAGCAGCCGAAGGACAGGCGGCAATCAGCCCCAGCATTTT.